The 26 T cell receptor beta chains below come from one sample, sequenced in a study of CD8 T cells in ankylosing spondylitis. TCRdb reprocessed the 5' RACE reads via MiXCR and lists one record per CDR3 protein. In the table there are about 220,000 distinct CDR3 sequences, about 10% of which are singletons. What was sequenced was blood, either unsorted or a sorted T cell fraction (not recorded which). All receptors derive from a male donor with ankylosing spondylitis or in good health (not recorded which).

This clonotype has at least ten counts. The V call is TRBV21-1, the J call TRBJ1-5. TRBV21-1 is marked as a pseudogene. This CDR3 has 12 amino acids. The CDR3 loop is CASSKGNQPQHF. CDR3 nucleotide sequence: TGTGCCAGCAGCAAAGGCAATCAGCCCCAGCATTTT.

This clonotype was recorded a few times. The chain uses TRBV5-1 and TRBJ2-5; D is uncertain. The V gene lost 2 bases and the J gene lost 4 bases, with 18 bases spanning the gap. This CDR3 spans 16 amino acids. Germline loops: CDR1 SGHRS, CDR2 YFSETQ. As DNA, the CDR3 is TGCGCCAGCAGCTTACTCTTGTCGGGTGGTGGAGAGACCCAGTACTTC. It specifies CASSLLLSGGGETQYF.

This clonotype showed up many times. The chain has TRBV7-2 and TRBJ1-1; 8 nucleotides match TRBD1. Germline V lookup: CDR1 SGHTA, CDR2 FQGNSA. V lost 2 bases, J lost 3 bases, and 2 bases stayed unmatched. This CDR3 comprises 14 residues. The CDR3 sequence: CASSLQGADTEAFF. The CDR3 DNA reads TGTGCCAGCAGCTTACAGGGGGCGGACACTGAAGCTTTCTTT. The full variable domain, with the rest looked up from reference TRBV7-2 and TRBJ1-1, is GAGVSQSPSNKVTEKGKDVELRCDPISGHTALYWYRQSLGQGLEFLIYFQGNSAPDKSGLPSDRFSAERTGGSVSTLTIQRTQQEDSAVYLCASSLQGADTEAFFGQGTRLTVV.

This clonotype was seen at least ten times. The chain is built from TRBV7-9 and TRBJ2-7, with D uncertain. CDR3 size: 15 residues. The germline gives CDR1 SEHNR, CDR2 FQNEAQ (reference sequence). Trimming cost V 1 base and J 3 bases, with 13 bases left between them. The CDR3 DNA sequence: TGTGCCAGCAGCTTAGATTCGGGCGGAAACTACGAGCAGTACTTC. Translating it yields CASSLDSGGNYEQYF. Based on the CDR3 plus reference TRBV7-9 and TRBJ2-7, the full variable domain is DTGVSQNPRHKITKRGQNVTFRCDPISEHNRLYWYRQTLGQGPEFLTYFQNEAQLEKSRLLSDRFSAERPKGSFSTLEIQRTEQGDSAMYLCASSLDSGGNYEQYFGPGTRLTVT.

This clonotype was observed many times. CDR3 protein: CASSQTASTDTQYF. DNA for the CDR3: TGTGCCAGCAGCCAGACAGCTAGCACAGATACGCAGTATTTT. V gene TRBV7-3 combines with J gene TRBJ2-3; maybe TRBD1 (5 bases). The germline CDR1 and CDR2 sequences are SGHTA and FQGTGA. This CDR3 has 14 residues. Trimming shortened V by 5 bases and J by 0 bases, and 9 bases separated the two germline ends.

This clonotype was detected many times. This rearrangement joins TRBV7-2 to TRBJ1-1, with a tentative D call TRBD1 (6 bases). CDR3 length: 14 amino acids. Looked up from germline, CDR1 is SGHTA and CDR2 is FQGNSA. V lost 4 bases and J 1 base, leaving 10 bases between the germline ends. CDR3 nucleotide sequence: TGTGCCAGCAGCTCGACAGGTCGGAACACTGAAGCTTTCTTT. This sequence encodes CASSSTGRNTEAFF. Together with reference TRBV7-2 and TRBJ1-1, the CDR3 gives the full variable domain: GAGVSQSPSNKVTEKGKDVELRCDPISGHTALYWYRQSLGQGLEFLIYFQGNSAPDKSGLPSDRFSAERTGGSVSTLTIQRTQQEDSAVYLCASSSTGRNTEAFFGQGTRLTVV.

This clonotype was detected many times. The V gene is TRBV12-3 or TRBV12-4, the J gene TRBJ1-2; D is possibly TRBD1 (5 bases). The CDR3 covers 15 residues. V lost 7 bases, J lost 5 bases, and 20 bases lay in between. The CDR3 DNA reads TGTGCCAGCACCCCCGAGACAGCCAAGAGATATGGCTACACCTTC. As protein: CASTPETAKRYGYTF.

This clonotype was seen only a few times. The chain is built from TRBV5-1 and TRBJ2-7; TRBD1 agrees at 11 bases. With V trimmed by 4 bases and J by 0 bases, 0 bases remained unmatched. CDR3 length equals 14 residues. Germline V gene data show CDR1 as SGHRS and CDR2 as YFSETQ. CDR3 DNA sequence: TGCGCCAGCAGCGGGACAGGGGGCTCCTACGAGCAGTACTTC. Residues: CASSGTGGSYEQYF.

This clonotype was seen many times. This chain connects TRBV29-1 to TRBJ1-2; 10 bases match TRBD1. Trimming cost V 5 bases and J 8 bases; bases outside gene matches: 11. The CDR3 sequence is 14 residues long. Germline assignment: CDR1 SQVTM and CDR2 ANQGSEA. The CDR3 region is CSVRAGGQGTGYTF. As DNA, the CDR3 is TGCAGCGTTCGAGCGGGGGGACAGGGGACCGGCTACACCTTC.

This clonotype was counted ten times or more. This chain uses TRBV11-2 with TRBJ2-7, with D possibly TRBD2 on 5 matching bases. V dropped 1 base and J dropped 4 bases, with 11 bases sitting between them. The CDR3 totals 14 residues. Germline-derived CDR1 and CDR2 are SGHAT and FQNNGV. The CDR3 loop reads CASSLGRGLYEQYF. The DNA of the CDR3 is TGTGCCAGCAGCTTAGGCCGGGGTCTTTACGAGCAGTACTTC.

This clonotype was recorded many times. The gene calls are TRBV5-1 and TRBJ2-2, with D possibly matching TRBD1 (6 bases). CDR1 is SGHRS, CDR2 YFSETQ, per germline. Trimming pared 1 base from V and 3 bases from J, leaving 10 bases between. CDR3 length: 15 residues. Written as DNA, the CDR3 is TGCGCCAGCAGCTTGTCGGCAGGGGACACCGGGGAGCTGTTTTTT. Translated, it gives CASSLSAGDTGELFF.

This clonotype was recorded only once. A much larger clone lies a single base off, so this may be a read error. The genes are TRBV6-5 and TRBJ1-2, with 7 bases lining up with TRBD1. The CDR3 totals 16 residues. From germline, CDR1 is MNHEY and CDR2 SVGAGI. The CDR3 loop is CASGYSGQLANYGYTF. CDR3 in DNA: TGTGCCAGCGGTTACTCGGGACAGCTTGCTAACTATGGCTACACCTTC.

The rearrangement uses TRBV30 and TRBJ1-5; D gene unclear. V lost 3 bases to trimming and J lost 2 bases, with 14 bases between them. CDR3 length: 15 amino acids. Germline V gene sequence: CDR1 GTSNPN, CDR2 SVGIG (reference sequence). CDR3 DNA: TGTGCCTGGAGCCCCCGGGCCGTACGCAATCAGCCCCAGCATTTT. This encodes CAWSPRAVRNQPQHF.

In its sample, this clonotype was seen many times. The chain uses TRBV11-2 and TRBJ2-5, with 13 bases aligning to TRBD2. The germline gives CDR1 SGHAT, CDR2 FQNNGV. V shed 1 base and J 7 bases; nucleotides not matched to a gene: 9. The length of the CDR3 is 17 residues. As DNA, the CDR3 is TGTGCCAGCAGCTTAGGAGGACTAGCGGGGGCCCGAAGGACCCAGTACTTC. Amino acids: CASSLGGLAGARRTQYF.

Ten or more counts support this clonotype. This rearrangement joins TRBV12-3 or TRBV12-4 to TRBJ2-1, with TRBD1 identical over 8 bases. V lost 3 bases to trimming and J lost 9 bases; unmatched junction nucleotides: 7. The CDR3 loop spans 14 amino acids. The CDR3 bases are TGTGCCAGCAGTTTCGTGACAGGGGTTTTTGAGCAGTTCTTC. Its protein product is CASSFVTGVFEQFF.

This clonotype was recorded many times. Here the CDR3 DNA reads TGTGCCAGCAGCCACCCCAGGTGGACTAGCGGGGGGGATACGCAGTATTTT. Translation: CASSHPRWTSGGDTQYF. The rearrangement joins TRBV3-1 to TRBJ2-3; 14 bases agree with TRBD2. Germline lookup yields CDR1 LGHDT and CDR2 YNNKEL (reference sequence). J was trimmed by 6 bases and V by 3 bases; bases with no gene match: 8. This CDR3 comprises 17 residues.

The chain links TRBV21-1 to TRBJ2-6; TRBD1, as called in the table, went unchecked against the DNA. TRBV21-1 constitutes a pseudogene. The length of the CDR3 is 15 residues. CDR3 sequence (DNA): TGTGCCAGCAGCGGTAGGGGGCCTGGGGCCAACGTCCTGACTTTC. Translated: CASSGRGPGANVLTF.

As concerns this clonotype: Possible read error: a much larger clone is one base away. This sequence joins TRBV30 and TRBJ1-2; 8 nucleotides agree with TRBD1. The CDR3 extends over 14 amino acids. Germline assignment: CDR1 GTSNPN and CDR2 SVGIG (reference sequence). The CDR3 DNA sequence: TGTGCCTGGAGCGGGGACAGGTCTAACTATGGCTACCCCTTC. Translation: CAWSGDRSNYGYPF.

There are many counts of this clonotype. The chain links TRBV7-2 to TRBJ2-6; D may be TRBD2 (5 bases). Trimming shortened V by 4 bases and J by 7 bases, and 11 bases separated the two germline ends. Germline CDR1 reads SGHTA; CDR2 reads FQGNSA. The CDR3 covers 14 residues. The CDR3 is CASSSGLLANVLTF. Here the CDR3 DNA reads TGTGCCAGCAGCTCCGGACTCCTTGCCAACGTCCTGACTTTC.

This clonotype was seen only a few times. The chain links TRBV11-2 to TRBJ2-3; D gene unclear. Trimming left V 1 base short and J 6 bases short, with 11 bases between. The germline CDR1 and CDR2 sequences are SGHAT and FQNNGV. This CDR3 region has 14 residues. Here the CDR3 reads CASSLGSGEDTQYF. In DNA form, the CDR3 reads TGTGCCAGCAGCTTAGGCTCGGGTGAGGATACGCAGTATTTT.

Concerning this clonotype: The junction does not match germline at one end; this may be a read error. The chain carries TRBV28 and TRBJ1-2, with D possibly matching TRBD1 (5 bases). Germline V lookup: CDR1 MDHEN, CDR2 SYDVKM. This CDR3 contains 14 residues. The CDR3 loop is CASRLTVPREGYTF. In DNA form, the CDR3 reads TGTGCCAGCCGTTTGACAGTCCCTAGGGAGGGCTACACCTTC.

This clonotype was detected ten times or more. V and J are TRBV5-6 and TRBJ1-1, with 7 bases identical to TRBD1. The CDR3 runs 17 residues. Germline CDR1 is SGHDT and CDR2 is YYEEEE. V was clipped by 1 base and J by 0 bases; unmatched bases: 9. CDR3 amino acids: CASSLSKQGTMNTEAFF. In DNA form, the CDR3 reads TGTGCCAGCAGCTTGTCTAAACAGGGGACCATGAACACTGAAGCTTTCTTT.

This clonotype was counted ten times or more. The junction departs from germline at one end; a sequencing error may be responsible. The V call is TRBV11-2, the J call TRBJ1-1, with D possibly matching TRBD1 (6 bases). Germline loops: CDR1 SGHAT, CDR2 FQNNGV. The CDR3 contains 12 residues. The CDR3 bases are TGTGCCAGCAGCTTAGCCGACAGGTCCTCCTCTTTT. Translation: CASSLADRSSSF.

The chain recombines TRBV5-1 with TRBJ2-1, with 7 bases lining up with TRBD2. The CDR3 spans 16 residues. Germline lookup yields CDR1 SGHRS and CDR2 YFSETQ. Losses at the gene ends were 0 bases for V and 2 bases for J; bases not matched to a gene: 5. The CDR3 is CASSLGSSGPYNEQFF. DNA for the CDR3: TGCGCCAGCAGCTTGGGATCTAGCGGACCCTACAATGAGCAGTTCTTC.

This clonotype was seen many times. The rearrangement joins TRBV5-5 to TRBJ2-3; D ambiguous. The germline gives CDR1 SGHKS, CDR2 YYEKEE (reference sequence). There are 12 residues in the CDR3. The germline V and J ends were trimmed by 5 bases and 10 bases, with 14 bases remaining between them. The CDR3 DNA sequence: TGTGCCAGCAGTCAGGCTGAACTTTCGCAGTATTTT. This gives the protein CASSQAELSQYF.

This clonotype has at least ten counts. The J gene is TRBJ2-3, the V gene TRBV6-1; no clear D gene. This CDR3 spans 15 amino acids. Per germline, CDR1 MNHNS and CDR2 SASEGT. Trimming took 6 bases from V and 1 from J, leaving 14 bases between them. The CDR3 DNA reads as TGTGCCAGCAGCCAAACCGAAAGGGGCACAGATACGCAGTATTTT. Protein sequence: CASSQTERGTDTQYF.